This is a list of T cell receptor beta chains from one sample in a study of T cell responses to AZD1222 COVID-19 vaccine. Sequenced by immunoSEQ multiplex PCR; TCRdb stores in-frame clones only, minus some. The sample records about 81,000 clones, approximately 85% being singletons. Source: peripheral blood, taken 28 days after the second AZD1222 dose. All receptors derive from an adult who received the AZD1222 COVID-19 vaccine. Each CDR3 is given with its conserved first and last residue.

cdr3_aa: CAWTPPRGSYEQYF
v_call: TRBV30

cdr3_aa: CASSRDGYQPQHF
v_call: TRBV28

cdr3_aa: CASSQGTSGRGETQYF
v_call: TRBV19

cdr3_aa: CSASGTSNEKLFF
v_call: TRBV20-1

cdr3_aa: CASRDPWVGTEAFF
v_call: TRBV27

cdr3_aa: CASSPGDRLNSPLHF
v_call: TRBV5-8

cdr3_aa: CASSQATGDYEQYF
v_call: TRBV3-1/TRBV3-2

cdr3_aa: CASSQENTNSGNTIYF
v_call: TRBV4-3

cdr3_aa: CATSRDRAGYGYTF
v_call: TRBV15

cdr3_aa: CASSPEDLGYEQYF
v_call: TRBV18

cdr3_aa: CASSLVGSQAEAFF
v_call: TRBV7-2

cdr3_aa: CASSDFGVYEQYF
v_call: TRBV2

cdr3_aa: CAWTGRRNSPLHF
v_call: TRBV30

cdr3_aa: CASSQDFRWDQPQHF
v_call: TRBV4-3

cdr3_aa: CASSYSTTGNYGYTF
v_call: TRBV6-5

cdr3_aa: CASWPGRRTEAFF
v_call: TRBV6-5

cdr3_aa: CASSQEGASGNTDTQYF
v_call: TRBV4-2